These 17 T cell receptor beta chains originate from one sample sequenced in a study of T cells after yellow fever vaccination. TCRdb re-derived calls from the 5' RACE reads in MiXCR, one entry per CDR3 protein. The sample has roughly 160,000 distinct CDR3 sequences, around 7.2% seen once. This specimen consisted of CD4+ T cells sorted from PBMCs, obtained more than 4 days after the first yellow fever vaccination. Receptors were obtained from a man aged 18 to 29 who received the YFV17D yellow fever vaccine.

The table lists this clonotype with many counts. V and J are TRBV7-6 and TRBJ1-4; 9 bases are shared with TRBD1. The CDR3 runs to 14 residues. Germline loops: CDR1 SGHVS, CDR2 FNYEAQ. V shed 2 bases and J 10 bases; nucleotides not matched to a gene: 5. The CDR3 nucleotides read TGTGCCAGCAGCTTATCCGGGACAGGGATAAAACTGTTTTTT. This encodes CASSLSGTGIKLFF.

The chain carries TRBV5-6 and TRBJ1-5, with D maybe TRBD1 (6 bases). CDR3 length equals 15 residues. Germline V gene lookup returns CDR1 SGHDT and CDR2 YYEEEE. V lost 1 base to trimming and J lost 3 bases, with 11 bases between them. The CDR3 coding sequence is TGTGCCAGCAGCTTGCAGGGGCGAGTCAATCAGCCCCAGCATTTT. Protein: CASSLQGRVNQPQHF.

The rearrangement joins TRBV12-3 or TRBV12-4 to TRBJ1-3, with D unresolved. This CDR3 has 17 residues. Trimming stripped 6 bases from V and 0 bases from J, with 18 bases between. CDR3 bases: TGTGCCAGCAGCCGTGGACGGATGATTCTCTCTGGAAACACCATATATTTT. Translation gives CASSRGRMILSGNTIYF.

This clonotype was counted at least ten times. The chain recombines TRBV10-2 with TRBJ2-3; no clear D gene. The V and J ends lost 8 bases and 3 bases respectively, with 15 bases between them. The CDR3 is 14 amino acids. Germline CDR1 and CDR2: WSHSY and SAAADI. This CDR3 is CASGSSYRTDTQYF. DNA for the CDR3: TGCGCCAGCGGCTCCTCCTATAGAACAGATACGCAGTATTTT.

The table lists this clonotype with many counts. The CDR3 sequence: CASSLYRQVQPQHF. The CDR3 region has the DNA TGTGCCAGCAGCTTATACCGACAGGTTCAGCCCCAGCATTTT. The chain employs TRBV7-2 and TRBJ1-5, with D possibly TRBD1 on 6 matching bases. Trimming took 2 bases from V and 6 from J, leaving 11 bases between them. The CDR3 consists of 14 residues. Germline CDR1 and CDR2: SGHTA and FQGNSA.

This clonotype was counted ten times or more. The chain uses TRBV4-2 and TRBJ2-5; D may be TRBD2 (6 bases). Trimming removed 1 base from V and 5 bases from J, with 11 bases in between. There are 14 residues in the CDR3. Germline CDR1 reads LGHNA; CDR2 reads YNFKEQ. CDR3 sequence reads: CASSQGGTQETQYF. The CDR3 DNA reads TGTGCCAGCAGCCAAGGAGGGACTCAGGAGACCCAGTACTTC.

J is TRBJ2-5 and V is TRBV6-1; D perhaps matches TRBD1 (5 bases). The V end lost 9 bases, the J end lost 7 bases, and 21 bases lay between the germline ends. The CDR3 sequence is 14 residues long. From germline, CDR1 is MNHNS and CDR2 SASEGT. In nucleotides, the CDR3 is TGTGCCAGACCCTCCCCCTACAGGAACCCGACCCAGTACTTC. Its translation is CARPSPYRNPTQYF.

This clonotype was detected ten times or more. The V call is TRBV11-1, the J call TRBJ2-7, with 8 bases fitting TRBD1. The ends lost 5 bases at V and 8 bases at J; junction bases unmatched: 8. The V gene's germline CDR1 is SGHAT and CDR2 FQDESV (reference sequence). This CDR3 spans 13 amino acids. CDR3 bases: TGTGCCAGCAGCCCCGACAGGGGTGGAAAGCAGTACGTC. The encoded protein is CASSPDRGGKQYV.

At least ten counts were recorded for this clonotype. The chain has TRBV11-2 and TRBJ1-6; the match to TRBD1 covers 8 bases. This CDR3 has 18 amino acids. J lost 9 bases, V lost 4 bases, and 17 bases had no gene match. Germline lookup yields CDR1 SGHAT and CDR2 FQNNGV. CDR3 sequence (DNA): TGTGCCAGCAGCTCACGGACAGGGCCAATTTCTTCAATTTCACCCCTCCACTTT. This translates into CASSSRTGPISSISPLHF.

This clonotype was recorded many times. The chain recombines TRBV2 with TRBJ2-4; possibly TRBD1 for D (6 bases). This CDR3 is 12 amino acids long. Germline assignment: CDR1 SNHLY and CDR2 FYNNEI. Trimming took off 3 bases at V and 6 bases at J, with 6 bases between the two ends. CDR3 sequence (DNA): TGTGCCAGCAGTGAGGACAGAAACATTCAGTACTTC. It translates to CASSEDRNIQYF.

The chain employs TRBV14 and TRBJ2-5; possibly TRBD1 for D (5 bases). Trimming cost V 1 base and J 2 bases, with 14 bases left between them. CDR1 and CDR2 from the germline V gene are SGHDN and FVKESK. The CDR3 sequence is 16 residues long. CDR3 sequence (DNA): TGTGCCAGCAGCCAAGTCCTGACAGACCCACAAGAGACCCAGTACTTC. The encoded protein is CASSQVLTDPQETQYF. Full variable domain (rest looked up from reference TRBV14 and TRBJ2-5): EAGVTQFPSHSVIEKGQTVTLRCDPISGHDNLYWYRRVMGKEIKFLLHFVKESKQDESGMPNNRFLAERTGGTYSTLKVQPAELEDSGVYFCASSQVLTDPQETQYFGPGTRLLVL.

This chain connects TRBV5-4 to TRBJ2-3, with D possibly being TRBD1 or TRBD2 (5 bases each). Trimming took 0 bases from V and 2 from J, leaving 10 bases between them. The germline V gene has CDR1 SGHNT and CDR2 YYREEE (reference sequence). There are 15 residues in the CDR3. The CDR3 nucleotides are TGTGCCAGCAGCTTGGGGTCGGGGCCCACAGATACGCAGTATTTT. It is translated as CASSLGSGPTDTQYF.

The chain joins TRBV18 to TRBJ2-1; 7 bases fit TRBD2. The V gene's germline CDR1 is KGHSH and CDR2 LQKENI. The CDR3 spans 14 residues. V lost 0 bases, J lost 10 bases, and 6 bases stayed unmatched. The CDR3 here is CASSPPASGGEQFF. The CDR3 DNA is TGTGCCAGCTCACCACCCGCTAGCGGAGGGGAGCAGTTCTTC.

Ten or more counts support this clonotype. The CDR3 nucleotides read TGTGCCAGCAGCTTAGTAGGATGGTCCACAGATACGCAGTATTTT. Encoded protein: CASSLVGWSTDTQYF. The chain recombines TRBV7-2 with TRBJ2-3, with D unresolved. Per the germline V gene, CDR1 is SGHTA and CDR2 is FQGNSA. The CDR3 runs 15 residues. Between the trimmed V and J ends, which lost 1 base and 2 bases, there was a span of 10 bases.

This clonotype was recorded at least ten times. The chain is built from TRBV12-3 or TRBV12-4 and TRBJ2-5; 7 bases align to TRBD1. After removal of 5 bases from V and 3 bases from J, the junction contained 6 bases not matched to a gene. CDR3 length: 14 amino acids. The CDR3: CASSHTGQEETQYF. DNA for the CDR3: TGTGCCAGCAGTCATACAGGACAGGAAGAGACCCAGTACTTC.

The V call is TRBV5-1, the J call TRBJ1-5; TRBD1 aligns across 7 bases. Germline-derived CDR1 and CDR2 are SGHRS and YFSETQ. CDR3 length: 16 amino acids. V lost 3 bases and J lost 4; bases outside the gene matches: 10. This CDR3 reads CASSSVPGQSNQPQHF. The CDR3 coding sequence is TGCGCCAGCAGCTCCGTCCCGGGACAGTCTAATCAGCCCCAGCATTTT.

This clonotype showed up many times. V and J are TRBV28 and TRBJ2-3, with D tentatively TRBD1 (7 bases). CDR1 is MDHEN, CDR2 SYDVKM, per germline. The CDR3 extends over 14 amino acids. The V end lost 6 bases, the J end lost 4 bases, and 14 bases lay between the germline ends. DNA of the CDR3: TGTGCCAGCAGATCAGGGGGGCTAGCAGATACGCAGTATTTT. It yields the protein CASRSGGLADTQYF.